A single sample gave rise to the 25 T cell receptor beta chains below, sequenced in a study of blood T cell repertoires in COVID-19. Using immunoSEQ multiplex PCR, the repertoire was profiled, and TCRdb retains in-frame clones only, with some absent. The profile shows roughly 150,000 clones, roughly 84% of them singletons. Sequencing was carried out using PBMCs or T cells enriched from blood (not recorded which). Receptor source: a man between 65 and 79 years old who had been exposed to COVID-19.

This chain joins TRBV6-1 and TRBJ1-1; 11 positions match TRBD1. This CDR3 contains 18 residues. Germline V gene lookup returns CDR1 MNHNS and CDR2 SASEGT. V dropped 3 bases and J dropped 4; count of bases not matched to a gene: 13. Here the CDR3 reads CASSDKGTGGMFGTEAFF. CDR3 DNA sequence: TGTGCCAGCAGTGATAAGGGGACAGGGGGAATGTTTGGCACTGAAGCTTTCTTT.

This chain joins TRBV18 and TRBJ2-7, with a possible D match to TRBD1 (6 bases). Germline CDR1 is KGHSH and CDR2 is LQKENI. This CDR3 comprises 15 residues. Trimming took 0 bases from V and 1 from J, leaving 10 bases between them. The CDR3 loop is CASSPPQGISYEQYF. The CDR3 bases are TGTGCCAGCTCACCACCGCAGGGGATATCCTACGAGCAGTACTTC.

The chain links TRBV7-9 to TRBJ1-3; no definite D call. This CDR3 contains 14 residues. Trimming pared 2 bases from V and 9 bases from J, leaving 14 bases between. Looked up from germline, CDR1 is SEHNR and CDR2 is FQNEAQ (reference sequence). CDR3 nucleotide sequence: TGTGCCAGCAGCTTATCGGAATCTCGGGGCACCATATATTTT. As protein: CASSLSESRGTIYF.

This clone came up a few times. The chain is built from TRBV28 and TRBJ2-2, with D perhaps TRBD1 (6 bases). V gave up 5 bases and J gave up 8 bases, with 12 bases separating them. The CDR3 is 13 amino acids. Per germline, CDR1 MDHEN and CDR2 SYDVKM. The CDR3 DNA is TGTGCCAGCAGTCCCCCAAGGGGGGGGGAGCTGTTTTTT. Its translation is CASSPPRGGELFF.

The chain combines TRBV3-1 (or the pseudogene TRBV3-2) with TRBJ1-4; 7 bases map to TRBD1. Germline assignment: CDR1 LGHDT and CDR2 YNNKEL (reference sequence). After removal of 4 bases from V and 8 bases from J, the junction contained 10 bases not matched to a gene. The CDR3 extends over 15 amino acids. DNA for the CDR3: TGTGCCAGCAGCCCCAGGCCAGGGGGGACAGAAAAACTGTTTTTT. Translation: CASSPRPGGTEKLFF.

The chain uses TRBV5-1 and TRBJ2-2; TRBD1 aligns across 8 bases. This CDR3 spans 16 amino acids. CDR1 SGHRS and CDR2 YFSETQ come from the germline V gene. The V segment lost 3 bases and the J segment 0 bases; nucleotides outside the gene matches: 4. The CDR3 DNA reads as TGCGCCAGCAGCTGGAGGACAGGGTCGAACACCGGGGAGCTGTTTTTT. Protein sequence: CASSWRTGSNTGELFF.

This chain uses TRBV28 with TRBJ1-4; D remains ambiguous. This CDR3 spans 12 amino acids. Germline V gene lookup returns CDR1 MDHEN and CDR2 SYDVKM. V gave up 6 bases and J gave up 8 bases, with 10 bases separating them. The CDR3 reads CASRRAWEKLFF. The CDR3 region has the DNA TGTGCCAGCAGAAGAGCGTGGGAAAAACTGTTTTTT.

V and J are TRBV19 and TRBJ1-1; 10 bases are shared with TRBD1. Trimming cost V 4 bases and J 4 bases; bases outside gene matches: 6. The V gene's germline CDR1 is LNHDA and CDR2 SQIVND (reference sequence). The CDR3 is 15 residues long. The CDR3 nucleotides are TGTGCCAGTAGTAAAGGGACAGGGGTGGGCACTGAAGCTTTCTTT. Translation: CASSKGTGVGTEAFF.

CDR3 in DNA: TGTGCCACCAGCAGAGAAAAGGGGGTTCCCTACAATGAGCAGTTCTTC. Translated: CATSREKGVPYNEQFF. The V gene is TRBV15, the J gene TRBJ2-1, with D possibly TRBD1 on 6 matching bases. The germline V gene has CDR1 LNHNV and CDR2 YYDKDF (reference sequence). V was shortened by 0 bases and J by 2 bases, with 11 bases between the two germline ends. The length of the CDR3 is 16 residues.

This chain joins TRBV28 and TRBJ1-5, with D possibly being TRBD1 (5 bases). The V gene's germline CDR1 is MDHEN and CDR2 SYDVKM. Trimming left V 5 bases short and J 4 bases short, with 18 bases between. The CDR3 has 16 residues. The chain's CDR3 is CASSRITGDRNQPQHF. Here the CDR3 DNA reads TGTGCCAGCAGTCGTATAACAGGAGACAGAAATCAGCCCCAGCATTTT.

The gene calls are TRBV18 and TRBJ2-1, with 8 bases matching TRBD1. V shed 2 bases and J 5 bases; nucleotides not matched to a gene: 5. Germline CDR1 and CDR2: KGHSH and LQKENI. The CDR3 sequence is 15 residues long. Here the CDR3 reads CASSPGQGGHNEQFF. CDR3 sequence (DNA): TGTGCCAGCTCACCAGGACAGGGAGGCCACAATGAGCAGTTCTTC. Full variable domain (outside the CDR3, taken from reference TRBV18 and TRBJ2-1): NAGVMQNPRHLVRRRGQEARLRCSPMKGHSHVYWYRQLPEEGLKFMVYLQKENIIDESGMPKERFSAEFPKEGPSILRIQQVVRGDSAAYFCASSPGQGGHNEQFFGPGTRLTVL.

The chain links TRBV28 to TRBJ1-2; 9 nucleotides agree with TRBD1. The V segment lost 5 bases and the J segment 8 bases; nucleotides outside the gene matches: 6. The germline V gene encodes CDR1 MDHEN and CDR2 SYDVKM. CDR3 length: 13 residues. This CDR3 reads CASSLGQGQGYTF. The CDR3, as DNA: TGTGCCAGCAGTCTGGGACAGGGCCAGGGCTACACCTTC.

Only one count was recorded for this clone. The chain combines TRBV9 with TRBJ1-2, with 7 bases aligning to TRBD1. The CDR3 extends over 16 amino acids. CDR1 and CDR2 from the germline V gene are SGDLS and YYNGEE. J was trimmed by 7 bases and V by 1 base; bases with no gene match: 13. CDR3 loop: CASSVSPDRAIGGYTF. The CDR3 nucleotides read TGTGCCAGCAGCGTAAGCCCCGACAGGGCAATAGGTGGCTACACCTTC.

The chain carries TRBV7-3 and TRBJ2-1; D might be TRBD2 (6 bases). CDR1 and CDR2 from the germline V gene are SGHTA and FQGTGA. This CDR3 comprises 15 residues. V lost 5 bases to trimming and J lost 9 bases, with 20 bases between them. CDR3 amino acids: CASSLIGTAAREQFF. DNA of the CDR3: TGTGCCAGCAGCCTAATCGGGACTGCTGCCCGTGAGCAGTTCTTC.

The CDR3 loop reads CASSQRGQGDGYTF. In DNA, the CDR3 is TGTGCCAGCAGCCAGAGGGGACAGGGGGATGGCTACACCTTC. The genes are TRBV3-1 (or the pseudogene TRBV3-2) and TRBJ1-2; 11 bases are shared with TRBD1. The germline gives CDR1 LGHDT, CDR2 YNNKEL (reference sequence). The CDR3 is made up of 14 amino acids. J gave up 6 bases and V 3 bases, and 3 bases lay outside the gene matches.

The gene calls are TRBV11-2 and TRBJ2-3, with 7 bases that match TRBD2. The CDR3 consists of 16 residues. V shed 2 bases, J shed 1 base, and the junction held 6 bases outside the gene matches. Germline CDR1 reads SGHAT; CDR2 reads FQNNGV. CDR3 sequence reads: CASSLILAGGTDTQYF. The CDR3 coding sequence is TGTGCCAGCAGCTTAATTTTAGCGGGTGGCACAGATACGCAGTATTTT. The full variable domain, completed using reference TRBV11-2 and TRBJ2-3, is EAGVAQSPRYKIIEKRQSVAFWCNPISGHATLYWYQQILGQGPKLLIQFQNNGVVDDSQLPKDRFSAERLKGVDSTLKIQPAKLEDSAVYLCASSLILAGGTDTQYFGPGTRLTVL.

This chain uses TRBV29-1 with TRBJ1-1; the D gene is possibly TRBD1 (5 bases). CDR1 and CDR2 from the germline V gene are SQVTM and ANQGSEA. The CDR3 loop spans 13 amino acids. Between the trimmed V and J ends, which lost 4 bases and 4 bases, there was a span of 13 bases. The CDR3 DNA is TGCAGCGTTGGTGTTGCCCAGGGCACTGAAGCTTTCTTT. This codes for CSVGVAQGTEAFF.

This clone occurred once. The chain links TRBV27 to TRBJ2-6; 9 nucleotides agree with TRBD1. Germline loops: CDR1 MNHEY, CDR2 SMNVEV (reference sequence). The V segment lost 7 bases and the J segment 1 base; nucleotides outside the gene matches: 2. The CDR3 is made up of 15 amino acids. CDR3 region: CASNDRGSGANVLTF. The CDR3 DNA reads TGTGCCAGCAACGACAGGGGGTCTGGGGCCAACGTCCTGACTTTC.

The rearrangement joins TRBV10-3 to TRBJ1-5; 8 nucleotides line up with TRBD1. Germline loops: CDR1 ENHRY, CDR2 SYGVKD. The V segment lost 3 bases and the J segment 2 bases; nucleotides outside the gene matches: 6. The CDR3 sequence is 16 residues long. CDR3 loop: CAISDQGARGNQPQHF. CDR3 sequence (DNA): TGTGCCATCAGTGACCAGGGGGCCCGGGGCAATCAGCCCCAGCATTTT.

The rearrangement links TRBV7-2 to TRBJ2-2; the match to TRBD2 covers 8 bases. Germline V lookup: CDR1 SGHTA, CDR2 FQGNSA. The junction had 4 bases not matched to a gene; V was cut back by 1 base and J by 0 bases. The CDR3 spans 17 residues. For the CDR3, the DNA is TGTGCCAGCAGCTTAGGTCGAGCGGGGGCGAACACCGGGGAGCTGTTTTTT. This translates into CASSLGRAGANTGELFF.

The chain uses TRBV18 and TRBJ1-4; D possibly corresponds to TRBD1 (5 bases). The CDR3 has 15 residues. Germline V gene lookup returns CDR1 KGHSH and CDR2 LQKENI. The V end lost 1 base, the J end lost 5 bases, and 11 bases lay between the germline ends. In DNA form, the CDR3 reads TGTGCCAGCTCACCACGTCGACAGAGGAATGAAAAACTGTTTTTT. Encoded protein: CASSPRRQRNEKLFF.

This rearrangement joins TRBV7-2 to TRBJ1-2; TRBD1 matches 9 bases. The V and J ends lost 7 bases and 5 bases, in that order; junction bases with no gene match: 8. The germline V gene encodes CDR1 SGHTA and CDR2 FQGNSA. The CDR3 length is 14 residues. The CDR3 DNA reads TGTGCCAGCACACCGGGACAGGGAATATATGGCTACACCTTC. This sequence encodes CASTPGQGIYGYTF.

This clone was found a few times. This chain links TRBV10-3 with TRBJ2-7, with unresolved D. CDR1 and CDR2 from the germline V gene are ENHRY and SYGVKD. The CDR3 totals 13 residues. With 4 bases removed from V and 0 bases from J, the gap between germline ends came to 7 bases. The CDR3 is CAISAIGSYEQYF. CDR3 DNA: TGTGCCATCAGTGCTATCGGCTCCTACGAGCAGTACTTC.

J is TRBJ2-5 and V is TRBV29-1, with TRBD1 as a possible D gene (5 bases). CDR3 length: 13 amino acids. V lost 5 bases and J lost 3, with 13 bases in between. Germline CDR1 reads SQVTM; CDR2 reads ANQGSEA. The CDR3 is CSVPYTGKETQYF. In DNA, the CDR3 is TGCAGCGTTCCCTATACAGGAAAAGAGACCCAGTACTTC.

The chain links TRBV30 to TRBJ1-2; no firm D call. Germline V gene data show CDR1 as GTSNPN and CDR2 as SVGIG (reference sequence). The CDR3 contains 11 residues. V lost 3 bases and J 8 bases, leaving 10 bases between the germline ends. DNA for the CDR3: TGTGCCTGGAGCGCCAGTATAGGCTACACCTTC. Its protein is CAWSASIGYTF.